The text below deals with one T cell receptor (beta chain). The data were taken from a study of follicular helper T cells after annual influenza vaccination. About the study: After each seasonal flu vaccination, blood came on days 0, 7 and 28. Across the 2013-2014, 2014-2015 and 2015-2016 vaccination seasons, some subjects were resampled.

V lost 3 bases and J lost 6, with 12 bases in between. CDR3 length equals 14 residues. CDR1 is SGHVS and CDR2 is FNYEAQ in the germline V gene. Time point of the sample: 2015-2016 season, pre-vaccination. Blood volume per time point ranged from roughly 40 to 100 mL. TCRB was sequenced at Survey level resolution. Sequencing was performed with immunoSEQ multiplex PCR; in TCRdb, only in-frame clones are kept and a portion is missing. The table lists under 6,500 clones, around 85% of them singletons. This receptor was identified in an adult who received the influenza vaccine. The chain couples TRBV7-6 to TRBJ2-1; perhaps TRBD1 as D (6 bases). The sample here was CXCR5+ CD38- circulating T follicular helper cells from blood, taken on the day of influenza vaccination. Subset noted: circulating Tfh, non-naive CD4+CXCR5+PD-1+ (ICOS+CD38+ or ICOS-CD38-). The CDR3: CASSFDKGGNEQFF. CDR3 bases: TGTGCCAGCAGCTTCGATAAAGGGGGCAATGAGCAGTTCTTC.